This is a list of T cell receptor beta chains from one sample in a study of radiotherapy plus CTLA-4 blockade in lung cancer. Profiled with immunoSEQ multiplex PCR; TCRdb holds only in-frame clones, not every one. The table records 60,000 to 70,000 clones, less than 80% of them present only once. This material consisted of peripheral blood, taken from a patient treated with radiotherapy plus ipilimumab. These receptors originate from a human donor with non-small cell lung cancer who had a complete response to radiotherapy plus ipilimumab. CDR3s include the opening cysteine and the closing phenylalanine or tryptophan. The D gene is left open where the match is weak. Some rows have no size entry. The others give once, few or many, or a class for an expanded clone.

>TRBJ2-1|.|.|TRBV4-1
TGCGCCAGCAGCCAAGACTCCCAGTGGCTAGCGAGCTACAATGAGCAGTTCTTC
CASSQDSQWLASYNEQFF
>TRBJ2-2|TRBD2|.|TRBV25-1
TGTGCCAGCAGTGATGGGACTAGAAACACCGGGGAGCTGTTTTTT
CASSDGTRNTGELFF
>TRBJ1-4|TRBD1|.|TRBV9
TGTGCCAGCAGCGTAAATACAGGGGGGTTTGAAAAACTGTTTTTT
CASSVNTGGFEKLFF
>TRBJ1-3|.|.|TRBV21-1
TGTGCCAGCAGCCGAGGGCTCTGTGGAAACACCATATATTTT
CASSRGLCGNTIYF
>TRBJ1-3|.|few|TRBV30
TGTGCCCGCCGCGGCGGGTTCGGAAACACCATATATTTT
CARRGGFGNTIYF
>TRBJ2-7|TRBD1|.|TRBV5-6
TGTGCCAGCACCTGGACAGGGCCATCCTACGAGCAGTACTTC
CASTWTGPSYEQYF
>TRBJ1-1|.|.|TRBV6-5
TGTGCCAGCAGTTATAAAGGGAATGGGGACACTGAAGCTTTCTTT
CASSYKGNGDTEAFF
>TRBJ2-1|.|.|TRBV5-1
TGCGCCAGCAGCTTGGCGGATGAGCAGTTCTTC
CASSLADEQFF
>TRBJ1-4|.|once|TRBV2
TGTGCCAGCAGCCAATACTCAGGGTCAACTAATGAAAAACTGTTTTTT
CASSQYSGSTNEKLFF
>TRBJ1-1|.|.|TRBV5-1
TGCGCCAGCAGCTTGGAGGAACTATGGCCGTCTGAAGCTTTCTTT
CASSLEELWPSEAFF
>TRBJ1-5|.|.|TRBV7-2
TGTGCCAGCAGCCGACAGTTTTTGGGCAATCAGCCCCAGCATTTT
CASSRQFLGNQPQHF
>TRBJ2-1|TRBD2|.|TRBV27
TGTGCCAGCAGTTCCGGGACTAGCGGGAGGGTCGCCTACAATGAGCAGTTCTTC
CASSSGTSGRVAYNEQFF
>TRBJ1-1|.|.|TRBV7-9
TGTGCCAGCGTGGGGAGGGACACTGAAGCTTTCTTT
CASVGRDTEAFF
>TRBJ2-1|.|once|TRBV5-6
TGTGCCAGCAGCTTGGTTGGGGCTGTAGGGGAGTTCTTC
CASSLVGAVGEFF
>TRBJ2-2|.|few|TRBV30
TGTGCCTGGAACGTTTTAGGGGGAGGAGGGACCGGGGAGCTGTTTTTT
CAWNVLGGGGTGELFF
>TRBJ1-2|.|.|TRBV7-9
TGTGCCAGCAGCTTAGCGCAGGGAGGACAGTCCTATGGCTACACCTTC
CASSLAQGGQSYGYTF
>TRBJ1-4|.|.|TRBV13
TGTGCCAGCAGTAGGAGGACAGCCTACGAAAAACTGTTTTTT
CASSRRTAYEKLFF
>TRBJ1-6|.|.|TRBV7-2
TGTGCCAGCAGCGTGCGAGGGGGTAATAATTCACCCCTCCACTTT
CASSVRGGNNSPLHF
>TRBJ1-2|TRBD1|.|TRBV11-2
TGTGCCAGCAACCCAACAGGGGGCCAGGGCTACACCTTC
CASNPTGGQGYTF
>TRBJ1-2|.|.|TRBV19
TGTGCCAGTAAACGGGACCTGACGGCCTATGGCTACACCTTC
CASKRDLTAYGYTF
>TRBJ2-2|.|.|TRBV7-2
TGTGCCAGCAGCTTAGGCGGCCAAAACACCGGGGAGCTGTTTTTT
CASSLGGQNTGELFF
>TRBJ2-2|TRBD2|.|TRBV10-3
TGTGCCATCAGCGGACTAGCGGGAGACACCGGGGAGCTGTTTTTT
CAISGLAGDTGELFF
>TRBJ2-1|TRBD2|.|TRBV7-9
TGTGCCAGCACCGACCGACTAGCGGGGGGTGATGAGCAGTTCTTC
CASTDRLAGGDEQFF
>TRBJ1-4|.|.|TRBV19
TGTGCCAGTAGTTGGCTTACAAGGCGCGCTAATGAAAAACTGTTTTTT
CASSWLTRRANEKLFF
>TRBJ1-1|.|.|TRBV4-3
TGCGCCAGCAGCCAAATACAGGGTGGCGGCACTGAAGCTTTCTTT
CASSQIQGGGTEAFF
>TRBJ1-2|TRBD1|.|TRBV4-1
TGCGCCAGCAGCCAGGGACAGGGGGCTTTTGGCTACACCTTC
CASSQGQGAFGYTF
>TRBJ1-2|TRBD1|.|TRBV6-6
TGTGCCAGCAGCGGGACAGGGGGTGACTATGGCTACACCTTC
CASSGTGGDYGYTF
>TRBJ1-5|.|.|TRBV6-1
TGTGCCAGCAGTGAAGCGGGGGGGTCGGGCAATCAGCCCCAGCATTTT
CASSEAGGSGNQPQHF
>TRBJ1-2|.|.|TRBV7-9
TGTGCCAGCAGCTTAGTAGACAGGAGCTACACCTTC
CASSLVDRSYTF
>TRBJ1-3|.|.|TRBV30
TGTGCCTGGAGTGTAAGCACCTCTGGAAACACCATATATTTT
CAWSVSTSGNTIYF
>TRBJ2-3|TRBD2|.|TRBV5-4
TGTGCCAGCAGCTTTCCCGGGAGGGACCCAGATACGCAGTATTTT
CASSFPGRDPDTQYF
>TRBJ2-1|TRBD2|.|TRBV6-5
TGTGCCAGCAGTTCAGCCGGGGGGAGCTCCTACAATGAGCAGTTCTTC
CASSSAGGSSYNEQFF
>TRBJ2-1|TRBD2|.|TRBV9
TGTGCCAGCAGCGTAGAGTATGGGCGGGGGGGCAACAATGAGCAGTTCTTC
CASSVEYGRGGNNEQFF
>TRBJ1-6|.|.|TRBV5-8
TGTGCCAGCACCTTCTATACAGGGTATTCACCCCTCCACTTT
CASTFYTGYSPLHF
>TRBJ1-6|.|.|TRBV4-3
TGCGCCAGCAGCCCCCGCCCGCAGGGAAATTCACCCCTCCACTTT
CASSPRPQGNSPLHF
>TRBJ1-5|TRBD1|.|TRBV19
TGTGCCAGTAGTATAGGGTTTCAGGGGGCGGGCCGGGTGCCCCAGCATTTT
CASSIGFQGAGRVPQHF
>TRBJ2-7|TRBD1|once|TRBV6-5
TGTGCCAGCAGTGTACAGGGGGCGGGTTCCTACGAGCAGTACTTC
CASSVQGAGSYEQYF
>TRBJ2-1|TRBD2|.|TRBV7-8
TGTGCCAGCAGCTACCCCGGGACTATCCACAATGAGCAGTTCTTC
CASSYPGTIHNEQFF
>TRBJ1-5|TRBD1|.|TRBV19
TGTGCCAGTAGTATAGGGACAGGGAAAGGGGAGAGTCAGCCCCAGCATTTT
CASSIGTGKGESQPQHF
>TRBJ1-3|.|.|TRBV18
TGTGCCAGCTCCCCGTCCCCTGGAAACACCATATATTTT
CASSPSPGNTIYF
>TRBJ1-4|TRBD1|.|TRBV6-6
TGTGCCAGCTGCGAGATAGGACAGGGTCGAAATGAAAAACTGTTTTTT
CASCEIGQGRNEKLFF
>TRBJ1-5|.|.|TRBV5-1
TGCGCCAGCAGCTTGGTGGGGGCAGGGAATCAGCCCCAGCATTTT
CASSLVGAGNQPQHF
>TRBJ1-2|.|.|TRBV12-5
TGTGCTAGTGGTTTGGAGGCAGGGGTTGGCTACACCTTC
CASGLEAGVGYTF
>TRBJ1-1|.|.|TRBV9
TGTGCCAGCAGCGGTCGAGCGGGAACGGAAGCTTTCTTT
CASSGRAGTEAFF
>TRBJ2-2|TRBD1|.|TRBV7-9
TGTGCCAGCAGCTTAGGAGGACAGGCCGGGGAGCTGTTTTTT
CASSLGGQAGELFF
>TRBJ1-2|.|.|TRBV27
TGTGCCAGCAGTTTAGGGGGCTGGAACTATGGCTACACCTTC
CASSLGGWNYGYTF
>TRBJ2-2|.|.|TRBV18
TGTGCCAGCTCCCCTATAGGGGAGCTGTTTTTT
CASSPIGELFF
>TRBJ1-5|.|.|TRBV9
TGTGCCAGCAGCGTGGGGGGAACGGGCAATCAGCCCCAGCATTTT
CASSVGGTGNQPQHF
>TRBJ2-5|TRBD1|.|TRBV5-1
TGCGCCAGCAGCTTGACAGGGGGCCAGGGGGAGACCCAGTACTTC
CASSLTGGQGETQYF
>TRBJ2-1|TRBD1|few|TRBV9
TGTGCCAGCAGCGTGGGGACAGGGGACAATGAGCAGTTCTTC
CASSVGTGDNEQFF
>TRBJ1-1|.|.|TRBV6-1
TGTGCCAGCAGTGACCTGGGGCGGACTGAAGCTTTCTTT
CASSDLGRTEAFF
>TRBJ1-2|TRBD1|.|TRBV4-1
TGCGCCAGCAGCCAAGATTCGACAGGGTACTATGGCTACACCTTC
CASSQDSTGYYGYTF
>TRBJ1-1|.|.|TRBV7-8
TGTGCCAGCAGCTCGACAGTGAACACTGAAGCTTTCTTT
CASSSTVNTEAFF
>TRBJ1-4|.|.|TRBV2
TGTGCCAGCGTGCAAGGGGGGCTCTATGAAAAACTGTTTTTT
CASVQGGLYEKLFF
>TRBJ2-2|TRBD1|once|TRBV4-3
TGCGCCAGCAGCCACGGACAGGGTCGAGCCGGGGAGCTGTTTTTT
CASSHGQGRAGELFF
>TRBJ2-2|TRBD2|.|TRBV19
TGTGCCAGTAGAGCCGGGGGAGGGGCCGGGGAGCTGTTTTTT
CASRAGGGAGELFF
>TRBJ1-1|TRBD1|.|TRBV7-2
TGTGCCAGCAGCTACAGGGGGAACACTGAAGCTTTCTTT
CASSYRGNTEAFF
>TRBJ1-1|TRBD1|.|TRBV19
TGTGCCAGTAGTAACGGACAGGGCAGGAACACTGAAGCTTTCTTT
CASSNGQGRNTEAFF
>TRBJ2-2|TRBD1|few|TRBV10-3
TGTGCCACCCATGGGACAGCGAACACCGGGGAGCTGTTTTTT
CATHGTANTGELFF